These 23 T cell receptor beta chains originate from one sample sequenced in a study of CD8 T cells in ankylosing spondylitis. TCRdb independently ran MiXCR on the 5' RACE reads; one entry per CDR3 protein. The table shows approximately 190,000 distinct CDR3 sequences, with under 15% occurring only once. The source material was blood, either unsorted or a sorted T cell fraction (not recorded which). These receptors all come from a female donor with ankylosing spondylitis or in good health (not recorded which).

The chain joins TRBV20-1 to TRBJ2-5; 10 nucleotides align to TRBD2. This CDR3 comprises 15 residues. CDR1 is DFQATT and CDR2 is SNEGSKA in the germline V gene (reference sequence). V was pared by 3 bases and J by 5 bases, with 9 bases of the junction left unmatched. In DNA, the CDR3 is TGCAGTGCTAGCCCGCCTAGCGGGAGCTGGGAGACCCAGTACTTC. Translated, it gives CSASPPSGSWETQYF.

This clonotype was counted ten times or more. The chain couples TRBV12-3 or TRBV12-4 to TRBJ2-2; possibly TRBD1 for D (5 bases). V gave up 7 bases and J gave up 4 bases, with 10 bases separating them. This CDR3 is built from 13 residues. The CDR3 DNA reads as TGTGCCAGCATGGGGCAGTTCACCGGGGAGCTGTTTTTT. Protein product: CASMGQFTGELFF.

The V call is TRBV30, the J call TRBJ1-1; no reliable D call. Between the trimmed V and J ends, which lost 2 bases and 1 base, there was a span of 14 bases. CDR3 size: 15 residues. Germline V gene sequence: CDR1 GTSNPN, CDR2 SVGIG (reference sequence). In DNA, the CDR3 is TGTGCCTGGAGTAAAGTTGGGCTCCGGAACACTGAAGCTTTCTTT. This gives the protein CAWSKVGLRNTEAFF.

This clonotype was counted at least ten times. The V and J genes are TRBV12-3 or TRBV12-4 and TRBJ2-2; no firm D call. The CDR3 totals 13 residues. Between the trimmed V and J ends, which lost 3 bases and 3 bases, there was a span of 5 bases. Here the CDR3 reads CASSFQHTGELFF. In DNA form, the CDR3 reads TGTGCCAGCAGTTTCCAGCACACCGGGGAGCTGTTTTTT.

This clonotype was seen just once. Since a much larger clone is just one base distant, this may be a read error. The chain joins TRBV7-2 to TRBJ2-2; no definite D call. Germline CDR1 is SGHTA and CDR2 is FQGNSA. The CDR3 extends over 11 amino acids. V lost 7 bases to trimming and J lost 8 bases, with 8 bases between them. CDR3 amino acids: CASTPAGELFF. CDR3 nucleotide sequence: TGTGCCAGCACCCCAGCAGGGGAGCTGTTTTTT.

CDR3 sequence (DNA): TGTGCCTGGAGCCTAGACCAATATCAGCCCCAGCATTTT. Amino acids: CAWSLDQYQPQHF. This chain links TRBV30 with TRBJ1-5; D is unclear. Germline loops: CDR1 GTSNPN, CDR2 SVGIG (reference sequence). CDR3 length: 13 residues. The V end lost 3 bases, the J end lost 5 bases, and 11 bases lay between the germline ends.

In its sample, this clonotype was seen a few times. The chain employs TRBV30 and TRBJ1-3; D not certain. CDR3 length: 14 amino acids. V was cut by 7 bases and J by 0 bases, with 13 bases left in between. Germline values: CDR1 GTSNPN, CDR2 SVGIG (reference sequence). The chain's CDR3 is CAYLRLGSGNTIYF. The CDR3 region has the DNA TGTGCCTATTTAAGGCTGGGCTCTGGAAACACCATATATTTT.

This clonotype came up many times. This CDR3 is CASSDYPNTGELFF. CDR3 DNA: TGTGCCAGCAGTGACTATCCGAACACCGGGGAGCTGTTTTTT. The chain recombines TRBV6-4 with TRBJ2-2, with no clear D. The germline CDR1 and CDR2 sequences are MRHNA and SNTAGT. This CDR3 has 14 residues. V gave up 1 base and J gave up 0 bases, with 3 bases separating them.

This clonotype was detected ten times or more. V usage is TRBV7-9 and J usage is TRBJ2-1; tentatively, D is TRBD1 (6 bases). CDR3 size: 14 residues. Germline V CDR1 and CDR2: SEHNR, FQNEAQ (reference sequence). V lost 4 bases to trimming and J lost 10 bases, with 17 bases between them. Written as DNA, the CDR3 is TGTGCCAGCAGCTATCCCGACAGGTTACGGGAGCAGTTCTTC. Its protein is CASSYPDRLREQFF.

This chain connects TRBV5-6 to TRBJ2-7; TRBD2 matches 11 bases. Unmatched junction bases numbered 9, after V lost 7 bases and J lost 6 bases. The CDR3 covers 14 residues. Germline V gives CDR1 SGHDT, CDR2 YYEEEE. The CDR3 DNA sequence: TGTGCCAGCCTCCATACTAGCGGGAGAGGCGAGCAGTACTTC. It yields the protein CASLHTSGRGEQYF.

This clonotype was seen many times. The CDR3 DNA sequence: TGCAGTGCAACCGGACAGTCTTATAGCAATCAGCCCCAGCATTTT. This codes for CSATGQSYSNQPQHF. The rearrangement links TRBV20-1 to TRBJ1-5; possible D gene TRBD1, 6 bases. V shed 6 bases and J shed 0 bases, with 15 bases lying between them. The CDR3 is 15 amino acids. Germline assignment: CDR1 DFQATT and CDR2 SNEGSKA (reference sequence).

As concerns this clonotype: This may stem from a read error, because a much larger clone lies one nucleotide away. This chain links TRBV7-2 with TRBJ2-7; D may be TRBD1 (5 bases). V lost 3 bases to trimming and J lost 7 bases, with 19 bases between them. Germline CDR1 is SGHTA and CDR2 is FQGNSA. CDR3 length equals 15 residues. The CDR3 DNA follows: TGTGCCAGCAGCTTTGTGGGGTCAGGGCCCTCGGAGCAGTACTTC. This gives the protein CASSFVGSGPSEQYF. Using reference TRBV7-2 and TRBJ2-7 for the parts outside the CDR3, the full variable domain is GAGVSQSPSNKVTEKGKDVELRCDPISGHTALYWYRQSLGQGLEFLIYFQGNSAPDKSGLPSDRFSAERTGGSVSTLTIQRTQQEDSAVYLCASSFVGSGPSEQYFGPGTRLTVT.

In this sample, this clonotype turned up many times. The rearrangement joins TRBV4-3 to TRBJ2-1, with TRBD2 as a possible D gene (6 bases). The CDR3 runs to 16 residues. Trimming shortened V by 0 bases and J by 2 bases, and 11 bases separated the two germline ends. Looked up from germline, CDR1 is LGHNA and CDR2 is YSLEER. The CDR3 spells CASSQEYGSAYNEQFF. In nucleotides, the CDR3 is TGCGCCAGCAGCCAAGAATACGGGAGTGCCTACAATGAGCAGTTCTTC.

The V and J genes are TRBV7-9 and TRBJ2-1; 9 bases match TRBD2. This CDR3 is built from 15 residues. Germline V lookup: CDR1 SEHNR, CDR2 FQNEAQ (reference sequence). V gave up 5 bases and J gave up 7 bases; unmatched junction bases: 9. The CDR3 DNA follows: TGTGCCAGCAGCCGTAGCGGGAGATACGGAAATGAGCAGTTCTTC. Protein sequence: CASSRSGRYGNEQFF.

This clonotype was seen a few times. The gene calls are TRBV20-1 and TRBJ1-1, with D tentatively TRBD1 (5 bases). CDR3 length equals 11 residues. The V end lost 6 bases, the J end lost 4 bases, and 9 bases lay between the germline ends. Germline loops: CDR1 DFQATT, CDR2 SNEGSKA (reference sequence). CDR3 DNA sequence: TGCAGTGCCCCCGGGACCACTGAAGCTTTCTTT. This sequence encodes CSAPGTTEAFF.

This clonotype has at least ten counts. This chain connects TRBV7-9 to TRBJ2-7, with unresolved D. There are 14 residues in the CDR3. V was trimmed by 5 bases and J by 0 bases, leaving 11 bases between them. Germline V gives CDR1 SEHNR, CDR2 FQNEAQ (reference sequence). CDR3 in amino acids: CASSPDASSYEQYF. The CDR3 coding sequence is TGTGCCAGCAGCCCCGACGCGAGCTCCTACGAGCAGTACTTC.

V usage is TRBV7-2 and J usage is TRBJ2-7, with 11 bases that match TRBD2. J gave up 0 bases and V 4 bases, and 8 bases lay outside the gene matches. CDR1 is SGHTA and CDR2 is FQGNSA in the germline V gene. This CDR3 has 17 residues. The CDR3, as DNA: TGTGCCAGCAGCTCACTAACCGGGACTAGCGGCTCCTACGAGCAGTACTTC. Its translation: CASSSLTGTSGSYEQYF.

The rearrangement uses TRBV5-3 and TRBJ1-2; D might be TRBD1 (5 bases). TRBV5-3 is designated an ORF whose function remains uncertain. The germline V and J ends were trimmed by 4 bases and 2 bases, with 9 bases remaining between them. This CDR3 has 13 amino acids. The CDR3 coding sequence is TGTGCCAGAAGCCGGGACGCAAACTATGGCTACACCTTC. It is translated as CARSRDANYGYTF.

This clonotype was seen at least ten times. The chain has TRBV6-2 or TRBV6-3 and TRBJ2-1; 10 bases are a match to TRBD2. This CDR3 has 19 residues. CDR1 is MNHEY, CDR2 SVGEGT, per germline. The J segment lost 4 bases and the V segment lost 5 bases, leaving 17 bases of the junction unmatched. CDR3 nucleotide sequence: TGTGCCAGCAGTACGGATAGAGGCCCATCTAGCGGGAGTTACAATGAGCAGTTCTTC. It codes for CASSTDRGPSSGSYNEQFF.

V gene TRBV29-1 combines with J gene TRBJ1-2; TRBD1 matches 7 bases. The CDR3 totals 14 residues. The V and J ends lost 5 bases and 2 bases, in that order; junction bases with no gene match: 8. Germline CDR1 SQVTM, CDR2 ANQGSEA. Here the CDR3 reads CSVYSGTANYGYTF. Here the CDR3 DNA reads TGCAGCGTTTATTCCGGGACAGCGAACTATGGCTACACCTTC. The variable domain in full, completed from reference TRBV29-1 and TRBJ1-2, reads SAVISQKPSRDICQRGTSLTIQCQVDSQVTMMFWYRQQPGQSLTLIATANQGSEATYESGFVIDKFPISRPNLTFSTLTVSNMSPEDSSIYLCSVYSGTANYGYTFGSGTRLTVV.

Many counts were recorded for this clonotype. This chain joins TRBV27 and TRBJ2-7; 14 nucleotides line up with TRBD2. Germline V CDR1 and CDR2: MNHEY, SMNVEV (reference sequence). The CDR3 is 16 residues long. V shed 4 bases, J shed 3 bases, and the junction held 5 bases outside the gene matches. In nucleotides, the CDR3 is TGTGCCAGCAGTTCGCGGACTAGCGGGAGGTTCTACGAGCAGTACTTC. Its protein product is CASSSRTSGRFYEQYF.

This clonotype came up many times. CDR3 sequence: CASSLGGNLNEKLFF. The CDR3 DNA sequence: TGTGCCAGCAGCTTAGGGGGCAACCTCAATGAAAAACTGTTTTTT. The rearrangement joins TRBV7-9 to TRBJ1-4, with TRBD1 as a possible D gene (5 bases). The CDR3 consists of 15 residues. V gave up 1 base and J gave up 5 bases, with 11 bases separating them. Germline V gives CDR1 SEHNR, CDR2 FQNEAQ (reference sequence).

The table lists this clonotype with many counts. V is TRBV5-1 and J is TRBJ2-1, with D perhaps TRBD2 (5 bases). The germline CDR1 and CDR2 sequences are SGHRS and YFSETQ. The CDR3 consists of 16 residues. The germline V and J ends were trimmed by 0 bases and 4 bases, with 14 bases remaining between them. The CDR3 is CASSLGASSYYNEQFF. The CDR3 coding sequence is TGCGCCAGCAGCTTGGGGGCTAGCAGCTATTACAATGAGCAGTTCTTC.